This T cell receptor beta chain was identified during a study of CD8+ T cells in alopecia areata. Notes on the study in general: Unlike in mice, where it was clearer, TCR sharing across patients was less clear, possibly HLA-related. Scalp sample data also include resident alphabeta T cells from normal skin.

To note about this clone: No antigen is known for it.

TCR sequencing used cDNA made by reverse transcription of extracted RNA. TCRdb's copy holds only in-frame clones and misses some; the assay was immunoSEQ multiplex PCR. The repertoire holds around 150,000 clones, with less than 75% as singletons. The V gene end was trimmed by 4 bases and the J gene end by 2 bases; junction bases not matched to a gene: 5. This CDR3 comprises 14 residues. Germline CDR1 is MNHEY and CDR2 is SMNVEV (reference sequence). The V call is TRBV27, the J call TRBJ2-7; 7 bases match TRBD1. Sequencing was performed on CD8+ T cells sorted from blood. This clonotype was obtained from a human donor in good health. The CDR3 is CASSYGTDTYEQYF. For the CDR3, the DNA is TGTGCCAGCAGTTATGGGACAGACACCTACGAGCAGTACTTC.